This TCR beta chain is from a study of T cells in Graves' hyperthyroidism and ophthalmopathy. Regarding the study as a whole: Most clonotypes that expanded in the thyroid above 0.001 also showed up in blood. The model identified upcoming ophthalmopathy a median approximately seven months ahead of onset.

Extraction of PBMCs used around 9.6 ml of fresh peripheral blood. There are many counts of this clonotype. Its antigen is unknown. Amplification yielded TCR beta CDR3 regions, with RNA transcripts as the source. The HTBI primer set drove a first-round RT-PCR of the TCR CDR3. TCRdb called the multiplex PCR reads again in MiXCR, with one record for every CDR3 protein. The table has some 620,000 distinct CDR3 sequences, about a sixth seen once. The germline V gene encodes CDR1 SGHVS and CDR2 FQNEAQ. This CDR3 spans 16 amino acids. Trimming cost V 5 bases and J 6 bases; bases outside gene matches: 13. The V call is TRBV7-8, the J call TRBJ1-5; 7 bases are a match to TRBD1. Sequencing was carried out using blood. This receptor was obtained from a woman younger than 45 with Graves' hyperthyroidism. Here the CDR3 reads CASSKDLQGRGQPQHF. CDR3 nucleotide sequence: TGTGCCAGCAGCAAAGATCTACAGGGGAGAGGTCAGCCCCAGCATTTT.